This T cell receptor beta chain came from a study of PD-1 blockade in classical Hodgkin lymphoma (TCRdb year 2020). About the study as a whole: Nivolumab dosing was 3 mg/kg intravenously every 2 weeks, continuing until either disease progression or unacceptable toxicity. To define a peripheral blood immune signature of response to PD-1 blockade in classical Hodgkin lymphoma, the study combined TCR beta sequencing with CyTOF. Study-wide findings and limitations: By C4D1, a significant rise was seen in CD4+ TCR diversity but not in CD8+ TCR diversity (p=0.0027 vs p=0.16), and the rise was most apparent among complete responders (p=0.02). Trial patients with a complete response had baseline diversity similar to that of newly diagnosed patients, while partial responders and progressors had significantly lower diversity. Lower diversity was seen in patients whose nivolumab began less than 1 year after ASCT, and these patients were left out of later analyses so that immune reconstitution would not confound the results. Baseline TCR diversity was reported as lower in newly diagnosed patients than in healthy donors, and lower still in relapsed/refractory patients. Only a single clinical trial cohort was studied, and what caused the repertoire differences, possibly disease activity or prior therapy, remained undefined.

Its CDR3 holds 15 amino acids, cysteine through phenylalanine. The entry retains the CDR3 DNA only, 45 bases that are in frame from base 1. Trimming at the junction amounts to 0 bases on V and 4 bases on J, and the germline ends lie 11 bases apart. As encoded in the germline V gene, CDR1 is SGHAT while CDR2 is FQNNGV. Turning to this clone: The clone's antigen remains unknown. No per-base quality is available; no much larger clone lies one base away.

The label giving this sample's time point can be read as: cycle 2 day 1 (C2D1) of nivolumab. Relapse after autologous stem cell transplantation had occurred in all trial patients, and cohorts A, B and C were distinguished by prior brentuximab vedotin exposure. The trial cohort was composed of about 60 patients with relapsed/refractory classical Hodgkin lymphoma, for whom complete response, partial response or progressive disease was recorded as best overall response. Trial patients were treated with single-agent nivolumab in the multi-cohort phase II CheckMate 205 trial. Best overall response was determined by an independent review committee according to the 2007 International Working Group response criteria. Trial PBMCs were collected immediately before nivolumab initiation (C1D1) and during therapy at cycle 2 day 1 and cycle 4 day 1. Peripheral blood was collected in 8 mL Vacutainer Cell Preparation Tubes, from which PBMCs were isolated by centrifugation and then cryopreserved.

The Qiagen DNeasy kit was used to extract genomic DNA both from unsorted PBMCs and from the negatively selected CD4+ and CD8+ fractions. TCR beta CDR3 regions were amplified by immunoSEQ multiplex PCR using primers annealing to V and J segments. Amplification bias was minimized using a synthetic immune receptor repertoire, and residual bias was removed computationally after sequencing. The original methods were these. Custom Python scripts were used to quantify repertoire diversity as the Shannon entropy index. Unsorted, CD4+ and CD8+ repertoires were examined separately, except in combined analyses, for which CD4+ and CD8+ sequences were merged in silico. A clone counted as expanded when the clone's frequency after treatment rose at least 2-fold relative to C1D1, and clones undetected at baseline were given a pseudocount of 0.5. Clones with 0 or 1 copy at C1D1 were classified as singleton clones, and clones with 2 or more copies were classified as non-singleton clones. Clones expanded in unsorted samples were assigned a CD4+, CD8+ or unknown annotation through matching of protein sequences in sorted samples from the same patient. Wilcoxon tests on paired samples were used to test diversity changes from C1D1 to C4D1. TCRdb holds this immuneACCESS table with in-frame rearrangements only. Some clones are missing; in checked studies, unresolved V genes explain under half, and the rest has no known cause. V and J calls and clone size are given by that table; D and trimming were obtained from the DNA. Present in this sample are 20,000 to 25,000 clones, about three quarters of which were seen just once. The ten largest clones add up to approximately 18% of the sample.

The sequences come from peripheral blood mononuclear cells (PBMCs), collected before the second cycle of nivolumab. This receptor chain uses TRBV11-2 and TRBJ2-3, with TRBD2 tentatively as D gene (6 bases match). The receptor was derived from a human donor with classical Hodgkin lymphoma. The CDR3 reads CASSLELARADTQYF. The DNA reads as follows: TGTGCCAGCAGCTTAGAGCTAGCGAGGGCAGATACGCAGTATTTT.